The clone carrying this T cell receptor beta chain was detected once. In the original processing: It was from reference gene primer amplification that nucleated cell counts were estimated. Measured with immunoSEQ multiplex PCR; TCRdb has only the in-frame clones, and not every one. V and J calls and clone size follow that table, whereas D and trimming were derived from the DNA. The profile shows roughly 50,000 clones, less than 90% of them singletons. Germline V gives CDR1 SNHLY, CDR2 FYNNEI. The CDR3 length is 15 residues. Trimming stripped 9 bases from V and 5 bases from J, with 22 bases between. This record belongs to a study of blood T cell repertoires in COVID-19. Study-wide background: COVID-19 samples from acute and convalescent phases originated in the United States, Italy and Spain. In each case, the material was cDNA or gDNA derived from T cells, B-cell-depleted T cells, or PBMCs.

V usage is TRBV2 and J usage is TRBJ1-2; D may be TRBD1 (5 bases). Input material: peripheral blood. This sequence originates from a woman of 80 years or more with acute or convalescent COVID-19. CDR3 region: CASRLGRDFSYGYTF. CDR3 in DNA: TGTGCCAGTCGACTTGGTAGGGACTTCTCGTATGGCTACACCTTC.